This T cell receptor beta chain was captured in a study of blood T cell repertoires in COVID-19. In the authors' methods: Amplifying reference gene primers gave estimates of nucleated cell counts. Assay: immunoSEQ multiplex PCR; the TCRdb copy retains only in-frame clones and omits some. V and J calls and clone size are those listed in that table; D and trimming were worked out from the DNA. Of a few hundred thousand clones listed, around four fifths are singletons. The CDR3 is 15 residues long. Germline CDR1 SGHRS, CDR2 YFSETQ. The V end was cut by 4 bases, the J end by 0 bases, with 13 bases between.

The chain is built from TRBV5-1 and TRBJ1-2; no clear D. The sequencing sample was made of peripheral blood. This clonotype was obtained from a man aged 55-75 years who had recovered from COVID-19. The CDR3 nucleotides read TGCGCCAGCAGCCCGGCGTTGGGCCCTAACTATGGCTACACCTTC. Amino acid sequence: CASSPALGPNYGYTF.